Listed below are T cell receptor beta chains from one sample, sequenced in a study of molecular identifiers for immune sequencing clone quantification. Via MiXCR, TCRdb re-called the PCR reads, giving one row per CDR3 protein. The data contain approximately 630,000 distinct CDR3 sequences, 25% of them seen just once; the ten biggest clones take up 0.7% to 0.95%. Sequencing was done on a sample of naive CD8+ T cells from blood, with Jurkat cell RNA spiked in. Receptors were obtained from a human donor in good health. Some libraries in this study had Jurkat cell RNA spiked in. CDR3s include the opening cysteine and the closing phenylalanine or tryptophan. A D gene is named only where the DNA matches it firmly. Not every row has a clone size; where given, it reads once, few, many or a size class.

clone_size | j_call | d_call | v_call | cdr3_aa | cdr3_nt
many | TRBJ2-7 | NA | TRBV28 | CASSLTAGASYEQYF | TGTGCCAGCAGTTTAACAGCCGGGGCGTCCTACGAGCAGTACTTC
few | TRBJ2-7 | NA | TRBV10-3 | CAISESGSSYEQYF | TGTGCCATCAGTGAGTCCGGCAGCTCCTACGAGCAGTACTTC
NA | TRBJ1-4 | NA | TRBV18 | CASSPQSRARDEKLFF | TGTGCCAGCTCACCCCAGTCGAGGGCCAGGGATGAAAAACTGTTTTTT
NA | TRBJ2-7 | NA | TRBV27 | CASSWSDPSQFYEQYF | TGTGCCAGCAGTTGGTCCGACCCTTCTCAATTTTACGAGCAGTACTTC
many | TRBJ1-1 | NA | TRBV28 | CASSLSMAWGRNTEAFF | TGTGCCAGCAGTTTATCGATGGCGTGGGGGAGGAACACTGAAGCTTTCTTT
NA | TRBJ2-7 | TRBD2 | TRBV28 | CASSFQAGRYEQYF | TGTGCCAGCAGTTTCCAAGCGGGAAGGTACGAGCAGTACTTC
NA | TRBJ1-1 | NA | TRBV5-1 | CASSPGFGNTEAFF | TGCGCCAGCAGCCCGGGCTTTGGTAACACTGAAGCTTTCTTT
NA | TRBJ2-2 | NA | TRBV10-3 | CAISESTLGSLPGELFF | TGTGCCATCAGTGAGTCGACTCTCGGTAGCCTCCCCGGGGAGCTGTTTTTT
NA | TRBJ2-2 | TRBD1 | TRBV28 | CASSLWTGSYTGELFF | TGTGCCAGCAGCTTATGGACAGGATCATACACCGGGGAGCTGTTTTTT
NA | TRBJ2-2 | TRBD2 | TRBV24-1 | CATSGSSGAGELFF | TGTGCCACCAGTGGAAGTAGCGGGGCCGGGGAGCTGTTTTTT
many | TRBJ2-5 | TRBD1 | TRBV6-2/TRBV6-3 | CASSYGDREYQETQYF | TGTGCCAGCAGTTACGGGGACAGGGAGTACCAAGAGACCCAGTACTTC
many | TRBJ2-3 | NA | TRBV12-3/TRBV12-4 | CASGRYTDTQYF | TGTGCCAGCGGGAGGTACACAGATACGCAGTATTTT
few | TRBJ1-3 | TRBD1 | TRBV12-3/TRBV12-4 | CASITGAGNTIYF | TGTGCCAGCATCACAGGGGCAGGAAACACCATATATTTT
many | TRBJ1-1 | TRBD1 | TRBV7-6 | CASLGFGQQGLKAFF | TGTGCCAGCTTGGGGTTCGGCCAACAGGGGTTAAAAGCTTTCTTT
many | TRBJ2-7 | TRBD2 | TRBV13 | CASSSRGSGRNYEQYF | TGTGCCAGCAGCTCCCGGGGTAGCGGGAGGAATTACGAGCAGTACTTC
NA | TRBJ2-3 | NA | TRBV6-2/TRBV6-3 | CASGYNGDTQYF | TGTGCCAGCGGTTACAACGGAGATACGCAGTATTTT
many | TRBJ2-1 | TRBD1 | TRBV6-2/TRBV6-3 | CASRTGNEQFF | TGTGCCAGCAGGACAGGGAATGAGCAGTTCTTC
NA | TRBJ2-2 | TRBD1 | TRBV12-5 | CASGSSGQGALLTGELFF | TGTGCTAGTGGTTCCTCCGGACAGGGGGCGCTTTTAACCGGGGAGCTGTTTTTT
many | TRBJ1-5 | NA | TRBV6-5 | CASSYSIGSNQPQHF | TGTGCCAGCAGTTACTCGATCGGCAGCAATCAGCCCCAGCATTTT
many | TRBJ2-3 | NA | TRBV29-1 | CSVDPGTDTQYF | TGCAGCGTTGACCCGGGCACAGATACGCAGTATTTT
NA | TRBJ2-1 | TRBD2 | TRBV7-9 | CASSSTKFLAASYNEQFF | TGTGCCAGCAGCTCCACAAAATTTCTAGCGGCCTCCTACAATGAGCAGTTCTTC
few | TRBJ1-1 | NA | TRBV2 | CASSDRDPIQDTEAFF | TGTGCCAGCAGTGACAGGGATCCAATTCAGGACACTGAAGCTTTCTTT
NA | TRBJ2-3 | TRBD2 | TRBV28 | CASSSETSGIHISTDTQYF | TGTGCCAGCAGTTCGGAGACTAGCGGGATCCATATTAGCACAGATACGCAGTATTTT
few | TRBJ1-6 | NA | TRBV2 | CASKLDSSYNSPLHF | TGTGCCAGCAAACTCGACAGCTCCTATAATTCACCCCTCCACTTT
NA | TRBJ2-7 | NA | TRBV4-3 | CASSQDKGVLYEQYF | TGCGCCAGCAGCCAAGATAAGGGGGTACTCTACGAGCAGTACTTC
few | TRBJ1-1 | NA | TRBV19 | CASSGREVTEAFF | TGTGCCAGTAGCGGGAGGGAGGTCACTGAAGCTTTCTTT
few | TRBJ2-1 | TRBD1 | TRBV29-1 | CSVDGTGDYNEQFF | TGCAGCGTTGACGGGACAGGGGATTACAATGAGCAGTTCTTC
few | TRBJ2-7 | NA | TRBV2 | CASLRVSSSYEQYF | TGTGCCAGTCTCAGGGTTTCGAGCTCCTACGAGCAGTACTTC
many | TRBJ2-1 | TRBD2 | TRBV7-2 | CASSLGLAGVVAVEQFF | TGTGCCAGCAGCTTGGGACTAGCGGGAGTGGTCGCGGTTGAGCAGTTCTTC
few | TRBJ1-1 | NA | TRBV19 | CASTLVGGDMNTEAFF | TGTGCCAGTACCCTCGTTGGAGGGGATATGAACACTGAAGCTTTCTTT
NA | TRBJ2-3 | NA | TRBV23-1 | CASSQSLGAGTDTQYF | TGCGCCAGCAGTCAATCTCTCGGGGCCGGCACAGATACGCAGTATTTT
many | TRBJ1-1 | TRBD1 | TRBV5-4 | CASSPHQGAGSEAFF | TGTGCCAGCAGCCCGCATCAGGGGGCGGGGAGTGAAGCTTTCTTT
few | TRBJ1-1 | TRBD1 | TRBV20-1 | CSASPRDRGLNTEAFF | TGCAGTGCTAGTCCCCGGGACAGGGGATTGAACACTGAAGCTTTCTTT
NA | TRBJ2-2 | NA | TRBV29-1 | CSVWRGTGELFF | TGCAGCGTTTGGCGTGGAACCGGGGAGCTGTTTTTT
NA | TRBJ2-1 | TRBD2 | TRBV10-3 | CAISESVTSVPGEQFF | TGTGCCATCAGTGAGTCGGTGACTAGCGTCCCGGGCGAGCAGTTCTTC
many | TRBJ1-5 | NA | TRBV12-3/TRBV12-4 | CASSPTGGGGEPQHF | TGTGCCAGCAGTCCCACCGGGGGGGGAGGGGAGCCCCAGCATTTT
few | TRBJ2-3 | NA | TRBV4-3 | CASSQERLIGADTQYF | TGCGCCAGCAGCCAAGAACGGCTAATAGGGGCAGATACGCAGTATTTT
many | TRBJ2-3 | TRBD2 | TRBV7-9 | CASSDTSGGTDTQYF | TGTGCCAGCAGCGATACTAGCGGGGGCACAGATACGCAGTATTTT
NA | TRBJ2-7 | NA | TRBV12-3/TRBV12-4 | CASSLGSAISYEQYF | TGTGCCAGCAGTTTAGGCTCGGCGATCTCCTACGAGCAGTACTTC
many | TRBJ2-5 | TRBD1 | TRBV28 | CASSPGQVQQETQYF | TGTGCCAGCAGTCCAGGACAGGTGCAACAAGAGACCCAGTACTTC